Included here is one T cell receptor (beta chain) sequence, with context. Its antigen is currently not known. No much larger clone is present one base from it, and per-base qualities are unavailable. The sample originates from a study of cytomegalovirus exposure and HLA in healthy donors (dated by TCRdb to 2015 to 2018). As for the study more broadly: In an earlier analysis of some 550 of the donors, 250 to 350 Gb of sequence data and some 120 million unique TCR beta sequences from about 179 million T cells were reported. Donor age, sex, ethnicity and CMV serostatus were compiled together with the repertoire data. Several DR-DQ haplotypes were treated as single units for association and clustering because of strong linkage in the cohort. A later genetic analysis used genome-wide SNP genotypes for about 55% of the 666 donors, treating that subset as a discovery cohort. Using immunosequencing, the study profiled T cell repertoires from about 610 subjects and related those repertoires to cytomegalovirus serostatus. An earlier analysis of more than 450 of the donors used high-throughput TCR beta sequencing to judge whether each TCR beta V gene segment behaved as functional or pseudogenic. The study combined high-throughput TCR immunosequencing, statistical association of individual TCRs with disease status, and machine learning to predict cytomegalovirus infection status. A later analysis re-examined previously published TCR beta repertoires from just over 650 donors and added high-resolution HLA genotyping to investigate patterns of TCR occurrence. Of the roughly 400 genotyped donors, approximately 83% fell in the genetic ancestry cluster associated with self-reported Caucasian donors. Both class I and class II loci were covered by HLA typing, at four-digit resolution. Approximately 330 gigabases of sequencing data and tens of millions of unique TCR sequences made up an early release that covered over 550 HLA-typed donors. Among about 390 genotyped donors of the cohort, an average of approximately 230,000 unique TCR beta nucleotide sequences were sequenced per donor, around 18% of them non-productive. The study was designed to test whether signatures of past pathogen exposure could be identified by cataloging public T cell receptors. The number of donors typed differed by locus, with 629-630 for A, B, C, DRB1 and DQB1, more than 500 for DQA1, approximately 570 for DPA1, and some 470 for DPB1. Rather than drawing on any new phenotypic data, the later analysis identified candidate immune exposures from TCR beta sequences and the way those sequences occurred across donors. All discovery cohort repertoires had been generated on a single sequencing platform. In addition to the first cohort of approximately 670 subjects, a separate validation cohort of 120 different subjects was used.

The germline V and J ends show losses of 1 base and 6 bases respectively, and no gene match explains 12 bases of the junction. The CDR3 numbers 18 residues from cysteine through phenylalanine. The retained sequence is limited to the CDR3, 54 bases, with the frame set at the first base. According to the germline V gene, CDR1 reads SGHVS and CDR2 reads FNYEAQ. In total, 630 or so healthy bone marrow donors made up the cohort. All cohort members were sampled while nominally healthy, although unrecorded immune exposures were likely present. The donor tested CMV seropositive and was one of the 289 seropositive cohort members. Every donor gave a peripheral blood sample, and the peripheral blood mononuclear cells from that sample were used for TCR beta sequencing. The Qiagen DNeasy Blood Extraction Kit was used to extract genomic DNA from the blood cell samples. Library preparation was by the immunoSEQ multiplex PCR assay. The multiplex PCR relied on a mix of 60 forward primers for TCR Vbeta segments and 13 reverse primers for TCR Jbeta segments. The CDR3 region of rearranged TCR beta genes was amplified from genomic DNA with a multiplex PCR assay. The Illumina HiSeq System was used to sequence the amplified TCR beta libraries as 87-base-pair reads. On the study's bioinformatics: In a later analysis, tens of millions of unique TCR beta chains were counted across the approximately 620 repertoires, and approximately 11 million of these chains were shared by at least two donors. Raw reads were error-corrected and collapsed into unique sequences by a nearest-neighbor algorithm in which closely related sequences were merged to remove PCR and sequencing errors. Alignment of CDR3 sequences to IMGT reference sequences was used to assign V, D and J gene segments. For a sequence to be retained, a match of at least six nucleotides to both a V gene segment and a J gene segment was required. A rearrangement was called productive if the CDR3 had no stop codons and remained in frame with V and J, and every other rearrangement was called non-productive. CDR3 was defined by IMGT convention, running from the second conserved V-encoded cysteine to the conserved J-encoded phenylalanine. The earlier analysis of 450 to 750 of the donors excluded any sequence lacking an unambiguous match to a single V gene segment. An earlier analysis of a few hundred of the donors called V segments functional above 56.7% productive rearrangements and segregating when the between-donor standard deviation exceeded 5%. A statistical classification framework was developed to diagnose cytomegalovirus status using the catalog of TCR beta chain sequences. In a later analysis, TCR nucleotide sequences were compared against IMGT/GENE-DB human TR gene sequences so that V and J genes could be assigned. Using the TCRdist pipeline, a later analysis assigned CDR3 sequences along with most-parsimonious VDJ recombination scenarios. In a later analysis, each TCR beta chain was defined by its CDR3 amino acid sequence together with its V-gene family, and reads lacking a unique V-gene family were excluded. A later analysis removed 500 to 600 highly shared, low-generation-probability nucleotide sequences to deal with suspected cross-contamination and a sequencing artifact. In a later analysis, a clonal expansion index was calculated for each public chain from normalized within-repertoire ranks of inferred template counts. In a later analysis, generation probabilities were computed with a VDJ recombination model fitted to out-of-frame rearrangements, and the resulting probabilities were checked against IGoR. A later analysis scored TCR-TCR, TCR-HLA and TCR-CMV co-occurrence with hypergeometric tests, applying a repertoire-size bias correction to TCR pairs. In a later analysis, false discovery rates were estimated by permuting HLA or CMV assignments 20 times. In a later analysis, co-occurring TCRs were grouped using DBSCAN, and TCRdist sequence similarity was added for clustering within HLA-allele-positive subsets. For co-occurrence clustering, repertoires with fewer than 30,000 or more than 120,000 public chains were excluded, along with several repertoires with anomalous nucleotide sharing. TCRdb mirrors the immuneACCESS table, restricted to in-frame sequences. Some clones are absent from its copies; in checked studies, under half trace to an unresolved V gene, and the reason for the others is unknown. Clone size and the V and J calls come from that table; the DNA yielded D and trimming. Within this sample are 150,000 to 200,000 clones, with about 86% of them counted one time only. 1.5% to 2% of the sample is in the top ten clones.

Study-level results and caveats: Some IMGT-functional V segments, including TRBV6-2 and TRBV6-3, could not be told apart with the 87-base-pair reads, so those segments were excluded. In the study, approximately 150 TCR beta chains were listed as associated with cytomegalovirus. A later analysis found that TCR association rates varied across HLA loci, with DRB1 alleles showing the most associated TCRs and HLA-C alleles the fewest. The classifier was reported to diagnose cytomegalovirus status with high specificity and sensitivity in both the original and validation cohorts. Specific HLA alleles were associated with over 15,000 TCR beta sequences at a false discovery rate of 0.05 in a later analysis. In a later analysis, HLA-associated TCR beta chains were found to be more clonally expanded and to have lower generation probabilities than equally common non-associated chains. The only immune exposure information available for the cohort was CMV serostatus. Most CMV-associated TCR beta chains appeared to be HLA-restricted in a later analysis, and the HLA associations seemed to be driven largely by CMV exposure. A few of the identified cytomegalovirus-associated TCR beta chains were confirmed in vitro to be specific for cytomegalovirus antigens. Broadly in line with IMGT annotations, most TCR beta V segments showed up in productive rearrangements about 90% or about 30% of the time in an earlier analysis of around 550 of the donors. In a later genetic analysis, a missense DCLRE1C variant was associated with V-gene and J-gene trimming of TCR beta chains, and the association was replicated in an independent cohort. This cohort had only TCR beta chains sequenced, and the lack of alpha or paired-chain data limited which features could be detected. The earlier analysis of nearly 600 of the donors excluded 15 to 20 rarely observed V segments, including chromosome 9 orphons, because counts were too low. The authors suggested that the approach could potentially be generalized to other disease states and immunological phenotypes. Most TCR sequences were observed very rarely across donors, whereas some public TCRs were present in many individuals. Sequencing depth was assumed to be roughly uniform across donors in the presence/absence analyses, though that assumption may not hold. Assigning TCR associations to individual alleles was difficult when HLA alleles, especially DR and DQ, strongly co-occurred. According to a later analysis, parvovirus B19, influenza, CMV and Epstein-Barr virus appeared linked to several top co-occurrence clusters. The sequencing pipeline was judged likely to have produced a cluster of highly shared sequence variants as a technical artifact. A further reported finding was that TCR beta sequences accurately predicted the HLA-A and HLA-B alleles for most subjects in the first cohort. According to a later genetic analysis, donors in an Asian-associated ancestry cluster had fewer N-insertions in productive TCRs than the approximately 690-donor mean. Because HLA typing was unavailable for some donors at each locus, only the typed subset was used in association tests. Linkage disequilibrium might explain the correlated functional status among segregating V segments, but an unknown experimental factor could not be excluded.

The receptor was isolated from a man in his forties in good health and CMV-seropositive. Sequencing input: PBMCs. This receptor chain uses TRBV7-6 and TRBJ2-1, and 10 junctional nucleotides match TRBD2. Here is the DNA: TGTGCCAGCAGCTTAGTCGGGCGGAGCGGGAGGGCCGGCAATGAGCAGTTCTTC. The resulting protein is CASSLVGRSGRAGNEQFF.